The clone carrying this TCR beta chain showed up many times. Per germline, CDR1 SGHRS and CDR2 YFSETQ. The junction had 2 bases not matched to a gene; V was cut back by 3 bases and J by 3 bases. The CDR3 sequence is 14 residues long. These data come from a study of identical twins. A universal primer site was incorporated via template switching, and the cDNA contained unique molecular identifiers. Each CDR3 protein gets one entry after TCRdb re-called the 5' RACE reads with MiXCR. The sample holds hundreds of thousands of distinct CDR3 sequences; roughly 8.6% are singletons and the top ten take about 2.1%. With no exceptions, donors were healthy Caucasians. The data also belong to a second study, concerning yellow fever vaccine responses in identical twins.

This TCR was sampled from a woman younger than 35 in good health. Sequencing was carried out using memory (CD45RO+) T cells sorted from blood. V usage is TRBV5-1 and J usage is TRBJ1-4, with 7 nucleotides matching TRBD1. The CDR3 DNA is TGCGCCAGCAGCTCGGGACAGTCTAATGAAAAACTGTTTTTT. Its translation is CASSSGQSNEKLFF.